This note documents a single T cell receptor beta chain sequence. The antigen is not known. The V end was cut by 5 bases, the J end by 5 bases, with 6 bases between. The germline V gene has CDR1 WNHNN and CDR2 SYGVQD (reference sequence). The CDR3 contains 11 residues. The sample is drawn from a study of STAT5B mutations in CD4+ large granular lymphocyte leukemia. Overall study findings and caveats: Higher CD4+ than CD8+ T-LGLL clonality might reflect small sample size. Over 20% of private leukemic clonotypes occurred rarely in other patients' non-leukemic repertoires. CD4-sorted patient repertoires seemed more clonal than healthy CD4+ repertoires.

Clones were sequenced by immunoSEQ multiplex PCR, and TCRdb holds only the in-frame ones, with some missing. Of under 40,000 clones in the sample, approximately 79% are singletons; the top ten hold about 2.1%. Sequencing was done on a sample of CD4+ T cells from blood buffy coats. This chain links TRBV10-1 with TRBJ1-2, with a weak D call TRBD1 (5 bases). This receptor was taken from a human donor in good health. The CDR3 DNA is TGCGCCAGCAGTTCAGGGTATGGCTACACCTTC. Translated: CASSSGYGYTF.